The 8 T cell receptor beta chains reported below all come from one sample, sequenced in a study of T cell responses to AZD1222 COVID-19 vaccine. Clones were read by immunoSEQ multiplex PCR, and TCRdb kept only the in-frame ones, dropping some. Of approximately 170,000 clones in the sample, around 91% were seen once. Source: peripheral blood, taken on day 0 of AZD1222 vaccination. The receptor source for this set is an adult in good health.

The chain employs TRBV6-1 and TRBJ2-7; D remains unclear. The ends were cut back, 2 bases at V and 6 bases at J, with 11 bases in the middle. Germline V gene sequence: CDR1 MNHNS, CDR2 SASEGT. CDR3 length: 13 residues. The CDR3 bases are TGTGCCAGCAGTGAAAGCTATAGGCGCGAGCAGTACGTC. Protein: CASSESYRREQYV.

The chain links TRBV2 to TRBJ2-5; 8 positions agree with TRBD2. From germline, CDR1 is SNHLY and CDR2 FYNNEI. Trimming removed 0 bases from V and 5 bases from J; junction bases left unmatched: 5. The CDR3 length is 15 residues. CDR3 DNA: TGTGCCAGCAGTGAAGCGGCCTTAGCGGGGGAGACCCAGTACTTC. As protein: CASSEAALAGETQYF.

Worth noting for this clone: The sample holds other DNA sequences that translate to the same CDR3. The chain recombines TRBV5-1 with TRBJ1-2; weak D call: TRBD1 (6 bases). This CDR3 region has 15 residues. V lost 0 bases and J lost 4, with 13 bases in between. The germline V gene has CDR1 SGHRS and CDR2 YFSETQ. The CDR3 protein is CASSLASGVSYGYTF. In DNA form, the CDR3 reads TGCGCCAGCAGCTTGGCGTCAGGGGTGAGCTATGGCTACACCTTC.

The chain joins TRBV20-1 to TRBJ1-1, with D perhaps TRBD1 (5 bases). The CDR3 has 11 amino acids. V dropped 6 bases and J dropped 6 bases, with 11 bases sitting between them. The V gene's germline CDR1 is DFQATT and CDR2 SNEGSKA (reference sequence). DNA for the CDR3: TGCAGTGCCCCATACAGGCCTGAAGCTTTCTTT. Translation: CSAPYRPEAFF.

The rearrangement links TRBV7-8 to TRBJ2-1, with D perhaps matching TRBD2 (6 bases). CDR3 length: 14 amino acids. CDR1 SGHVS and CDR2 FQNEAQ come from the germline V gene. V lost 5 bases, J lost 4 bases, and 12 bases lay in between. The CDR3 loop is CASSPGGSYNEQFF. The CDR3 DNA reads TGTGCCAGCAGCCCTGGGGGGTCGTACAATGAGCAGTTCTTC. Supplemented by reference TRBV7-8 and TRBJ2-1, the full variable domain reads GAGVSQSPRYKVAKRGQDVALRCDPISGHVSLFWYQQALGQGPEFLTYFQNEAQLDKSGLPSDRFFAERPEGSVSTLKIQRTQQEDSAVYLCASSPGGSYNEQFFGPGTRLTVL.

CDR3 loop: CASSPPRPGVYDTQYF. The CDR3 nucleotides read TGTGCCAGCAGTCCCCCTAGGCCGGGGGTTTACGATACGCAGTATTTT. The chain combines TRBV27 with TRBJ2-3, with D possibly TRBD2 on 6 matching bases. This CDR3 has 16 amino acids. Germline loops: CDR1 MNHEY, CDR2 SMNVEV (reference sequence). Deletions cut 5 bases from V and 6 bases from J, with 21 bases between.

The V and J genes are TRBV5-1 and TRBJ2-1, with 8 bases matching TRBD1. The CDR3 covers 16 residues. The junction had 8 bases not matched to a gene; V was cut back by 3 bases and J by 3 bases. Germline loops: CDR1 SGHRS, CDR2 YFSETQ. Written as DNA, the CDR3 is TGCGCCAGCAGCTCTCCGGACAGGGCCCACTACAATGAGCAGTTCTTC. It is translated as CASSSPDRAHYNEQFF. Using reference TRBV5-1 and TRBJ2-1 for the parts outside the CDR3, the full variable domain is KAGVTQTPRYLIKTRGQQVTLSCSPISGHRSVSWYQQTPGQGLQFLFEYFSETQRNKGNFPGRFSGRQFSNSRSEMNVSTLELGDSALYLCASSSPDRAHYNEQFFGPGTRLTVL.

The V and J genes are TRBV9 and TRBJ2-2; no firm D call. V lost 4 bases, J lost 3 bases, and 4 bases lay in between. Germline lookup yields CDR1 SGDLS and CDR2 YYNGEE. The CDR3 has 12 residues. As DNA, the CDR3 is TGTGCCAGCAGCTTGTACACCGGGGAGCTGTTTTTT. Residues: CASSLYTGELFF. Filled out from reference TRBV9 and TRBJ2-2, the complete variable domain reads DSGVTQTPKHLITATGQRVTLRCSPRSGDLSVYWYQQSLDQGLQFLIQYYNGEERAKGNILERFSAQQFPDLHSELNLSSLELGDSALYFCASSLYTGELFFGEGSRLTVL.